This T cell receptor beta chain is drawn from a study of shared clonotypes between healthy human individuals. Study-level findings and limits: The sampled material consisted only of blood, and tissue repertoires are likely to differ.

Genomic DNA per cell subset filled all wells of several immunoSEQ plates. The method was immunoSEQ multiplex PCR; TCRdb's version includes in-frame clones alone and lacks a portion of them. The sample holds 400,000 to 600,000 clones, around 96% seen once. With regard to this clone: The antigen is unknown.

The CDR3 consists of 14 residues. Germline V gene lookup returns CDR1 SGHAT and CDR2 FQNNGV. V was shortened by 8 bases and J by 5 bases, with 15 bases between the two germline ends. A split of CD4+ cells into CD45RA+ naive and CD45RA-negative memory subsets was performed. Sample: naive CD4+ T cells sorted from blood. This sample's subset: CD45RA+ positively selected. This TCR derives from a woman under 40 in good health. The genes are TRBV11-2 and TRBJ1-4, with a tentative D call TRBD1 (6 bases). The chain's CDR3 is CASRLGQSNEKLFF. The CDR3 nucleotides read TGTGCCAGCCGACTAGGACAGTCCAATGAAAAACTGTTTTTT.